This T cell receptor (beta chain) was documented in a study of neurological immune-mediated disorders. TCRdb analysed the 5' RACE reads with MiXCR anew, one entry per CDR3 protein. The sample has around 70,000 distinct CDR3 sequences, approximately 5% seen once. This clonotype was detected ten times or more. Sequencing was performed on PBMCs. This receptor was obtained from a woman in her 70s with multiple sclerosis.

The CDR3 protein is CASSPGPPRELFF. CDR3 DNA: TGTGCCAGCAGTCCGGGACCCCCACGGGAGCTGTTTTTT. This chain joins TRBV25-1 and TRBJ2-2, with D perhaps being TRBD1 or TRBD2 (5 bases each). Germline values: CDR1 MGHDK, CDR2 SYGVNS. With 5 bases removed from V and 9 bases from J, the gap between germline ends came to 13 bases. The CDR3 runs 13 residues.